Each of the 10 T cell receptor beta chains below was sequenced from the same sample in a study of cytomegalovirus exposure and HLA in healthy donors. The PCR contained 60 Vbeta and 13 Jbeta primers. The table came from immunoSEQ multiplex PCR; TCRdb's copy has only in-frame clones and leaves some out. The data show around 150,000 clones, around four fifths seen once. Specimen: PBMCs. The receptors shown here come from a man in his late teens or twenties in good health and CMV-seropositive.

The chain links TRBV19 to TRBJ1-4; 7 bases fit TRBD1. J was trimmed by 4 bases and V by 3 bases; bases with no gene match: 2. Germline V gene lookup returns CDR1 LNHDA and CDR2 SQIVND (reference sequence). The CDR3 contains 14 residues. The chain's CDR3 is CASSINRGNEKLFF. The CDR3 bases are TGTGCCAGTAGTATTAACAGGGGTAATGAAAAACTGTTTTTT.

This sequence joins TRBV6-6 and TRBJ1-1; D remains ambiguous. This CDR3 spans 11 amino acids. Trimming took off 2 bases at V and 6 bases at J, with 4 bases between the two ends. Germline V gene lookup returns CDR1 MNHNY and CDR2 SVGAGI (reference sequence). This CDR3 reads CASSYVSEAFF. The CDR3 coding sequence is TGTGCCAGCAGTTACGTCTCTGAAGCTTTCTTT.

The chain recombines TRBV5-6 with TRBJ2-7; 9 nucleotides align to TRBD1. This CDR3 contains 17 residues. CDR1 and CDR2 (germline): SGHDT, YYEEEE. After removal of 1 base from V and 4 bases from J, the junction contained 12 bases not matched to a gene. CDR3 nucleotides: TGTGCCAGCAGCTTGCTGGGAGGTGACAGGGGGGAATACGAGCAGTACTTC. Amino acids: CASSLLGGDRGEYEQYF.

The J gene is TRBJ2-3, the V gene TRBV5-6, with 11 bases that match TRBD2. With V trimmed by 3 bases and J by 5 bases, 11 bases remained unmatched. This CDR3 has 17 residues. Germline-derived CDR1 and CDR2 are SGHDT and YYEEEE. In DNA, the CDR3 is TGTGCCAGCAGCTCCCTTAGCGGGAGGGCCCTCAGAGATACGCAGTATTTT. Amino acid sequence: CASSSLSGRALRDTQYF.

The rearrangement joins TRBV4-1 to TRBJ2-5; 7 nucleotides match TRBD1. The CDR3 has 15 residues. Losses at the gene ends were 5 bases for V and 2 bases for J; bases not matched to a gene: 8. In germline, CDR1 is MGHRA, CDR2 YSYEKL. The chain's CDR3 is CASSTRDSQQETQYF. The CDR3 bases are TGCGCCAGCAGCACCCGGGACAGCCAACAAGAGACCCAGTACTTC.

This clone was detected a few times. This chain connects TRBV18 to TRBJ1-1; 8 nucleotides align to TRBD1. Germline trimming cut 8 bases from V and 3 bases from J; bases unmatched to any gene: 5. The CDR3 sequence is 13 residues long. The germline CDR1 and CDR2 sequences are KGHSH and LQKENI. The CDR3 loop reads CASRTGIDTEAFF. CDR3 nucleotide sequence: TGTGCCAGCCGGACAGGGATAGACACTGAAGCTTTCTTT.

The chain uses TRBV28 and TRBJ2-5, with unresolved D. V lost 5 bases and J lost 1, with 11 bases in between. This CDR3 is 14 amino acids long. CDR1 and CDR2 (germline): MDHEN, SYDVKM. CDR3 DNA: TGTGCCAGCAGTACCGGTGGGCTCCAAGAGACCCAGTACTTC. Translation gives CASSTGGLQETQYF.

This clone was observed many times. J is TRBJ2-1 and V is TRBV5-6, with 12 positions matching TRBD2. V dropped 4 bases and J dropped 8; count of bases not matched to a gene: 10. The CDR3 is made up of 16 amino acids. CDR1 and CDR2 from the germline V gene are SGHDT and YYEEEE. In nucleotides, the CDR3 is TGTGCCAGCAGCCCCCTCGTGGCTAGCGGGAGGGATGAGCAGTTCTTC. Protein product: CASSPLVASGRDEQFF.

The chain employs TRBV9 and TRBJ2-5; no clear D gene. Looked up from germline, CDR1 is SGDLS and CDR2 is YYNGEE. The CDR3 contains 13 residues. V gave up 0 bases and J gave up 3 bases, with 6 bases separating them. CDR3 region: CASSVGLKETQYF. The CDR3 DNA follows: TGTGCCAGCAGCGTAGGACTGAAAGAGACCCAGTACTTC. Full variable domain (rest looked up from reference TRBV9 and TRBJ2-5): DSGVTQTPKHLITATGQRVTLRCSPRSGDLSVYWYQQSLDQGLQFLIQYYNGEERAKGNILERFSAQQFPDLHSELNLSSLELGDSALYFCASSVGLKETQYFGPGTRLLVL.

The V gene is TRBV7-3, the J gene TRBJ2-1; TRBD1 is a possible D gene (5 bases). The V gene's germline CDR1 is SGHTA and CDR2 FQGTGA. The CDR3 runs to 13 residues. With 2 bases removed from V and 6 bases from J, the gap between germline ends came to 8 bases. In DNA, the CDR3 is TGTGCCAGCAGCTTATTTGACAGCAATGAGCAGTTCTTC. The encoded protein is CASSLFDSNEQFF.